The T cell receptor beta chain described here comes from a study of blood T cells in healthy people across ages. Primers used in a second PCR of roughly 7 to 11 cycles were a sample-barcoded 5' primer and a J-beta primer mix. Unique molecular identifiers of 12 random nucleotides labeled each cDNA. TCRdb analysed the 5' RACE reads with MiXCR anew, one entry per CDR3 protein. The sample records about 1.4 million distinct CDR3 sequences, around 59% being singletons. Per sample, no less than 5 micrograms of total RNA were extracted. CDR3 length: 13 residues. Per germline, CDR1 SGHRS and CDR2 YFSETQ. V shed 9 bases and J 2 bases; nucleotides not matched to a gene: 7.

Sequencing used blood. The J gene is TRBJ2-5, the V gene TRBV5-1; 7 nucleotides line up with TRBD1. This sequence originates from a man between 18 and 35 years old in good health. CDR3 protein: CATQETGQETQYF. CDR3 in DNA: TGCGCCACCCAGGAGACAGGGCAAGAGACCCAGTACTTC.